This T cell receptor (beta chain) was profiled in a study of cytomegalovirus exposure and HLA in healthy donors. Findings of the study overall: In terms of immune exposure information, only CMV serostatus was available. When the data were analyzed later, several of the most significant clusters appeared to be linked to common viral pathogens. In a later analysis, a missense DCLRE1C variant was linked to TCR beta V- and J-gene trimming.

PCR amplification relied on 60 Vbeta primers (plus 13 Jbeta primers). Produced via immunoSEQ multiplex PCR; TCRdb's table is partial and in-frame only. The sample holds roughly 200,000 clones, about four fifths seen once. Comments on this clone: Its target is unknown.

The ends lost 4 bases at V and 4 bases at J; junction bases unmatched: 8. This CDR3 region has 15 residues. Looked up from germline, CDR1 is SGHDN and CDR2 is FVKESK. Nominally healthy donors provided the samples, though records likely missed some immune exposures. This TCR was recovered from a woman under 30 in good health and CMV-seronegative. V and J are TRBV14 and TRBJ1-2, with 8 bases identical to TRBD1. Sequenced material: PBMCs. For the CDR3, the DNA is TGTGCCAGCAGCCGCAGTACAGGGGGAGTCTATGGCTACACCTTC. This encodes CASSRSTGGVYGYTF.